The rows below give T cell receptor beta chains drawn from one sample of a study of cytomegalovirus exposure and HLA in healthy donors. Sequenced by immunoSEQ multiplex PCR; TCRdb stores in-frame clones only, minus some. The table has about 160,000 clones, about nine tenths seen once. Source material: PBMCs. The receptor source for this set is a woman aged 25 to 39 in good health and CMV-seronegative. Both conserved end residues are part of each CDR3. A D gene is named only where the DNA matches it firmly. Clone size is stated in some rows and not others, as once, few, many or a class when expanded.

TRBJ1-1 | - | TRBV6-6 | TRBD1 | CASDAQGAGNTEAFF | TGTGCCAGCGACGCGCAGGGGGCCGGGAACACTGAAGCTTTCTTT
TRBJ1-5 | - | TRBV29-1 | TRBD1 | CSVRDSDRQPQHF | TGCAGCGTTAGGGACAGCGATCGGCAGCCCCAGCATTTT
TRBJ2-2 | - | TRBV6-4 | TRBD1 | CASSVRGGETGELFF | TGTGCCAGCAGTGTCCGAGGGGGCGAAACCGGGGAGCTGTTTTTT
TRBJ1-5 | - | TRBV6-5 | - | CASSYSAQYQPQHF | TGTGCCAGCAGTTACTCGGCTCAGTATCAGCCCCAGCATTTT
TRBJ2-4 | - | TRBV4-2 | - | CASSQELAVAKNIQYF | TGTGCCAGCAGCCAAGAGCTAGCTGTGGCCAAAAACATTCAGTACTTC
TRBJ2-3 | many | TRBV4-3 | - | CASSQSLGGEGTDTQYF | TGCGCCAGCAGCCAATCGCTCGGGGGCGAGGGCACAGATACGCAGTATTTT
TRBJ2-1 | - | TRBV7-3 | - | CASGRTNEQFF | TGTGCCAGCGGGAGGACGAATGAGCAGTTCTTC
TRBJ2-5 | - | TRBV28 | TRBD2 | CASSPHASGRSGTQYF | TGTGCCAGCAGCCCCCATGCTAGCGGGAGATCTGGGACCCAGTACTTC
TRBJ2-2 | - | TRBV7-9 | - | CASSLDFGELFF | TGTGCCAGCAGCTTAGACTTCGGGGAGCTGTTTTTT
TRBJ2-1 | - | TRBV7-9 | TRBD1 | CASRPGTEYNEQFF | TGTGCCAGCAGACCCGGGACAGAGTACAATGAGCAGTTCTTC
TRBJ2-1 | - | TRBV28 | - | CASSRLYNEQFF | TGTGCCAGCAGTCGACTTTACAATGAGCAGTTCTTC
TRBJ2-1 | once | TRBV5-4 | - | CASSYYRNEQFF | TGTGCCAGCAGCTACTACAGAAATGAGCAGTTCTTC
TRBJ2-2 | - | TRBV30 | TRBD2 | CAWSAGTTTGELFF | TGTGCCTGGAGTGCCGGGACTACCACCGGGGAGCTGTTTTTT
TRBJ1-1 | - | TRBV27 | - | CASSLAGLNTEAFF | TGTGCCAGCAGTTTAGCGGGGCTGAACACTGAAGCTTTCTTT
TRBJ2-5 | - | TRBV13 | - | CASSPSTGGVETQYF | TGTGCCAGCAGCCCCTCGACCGGGGGAGTGGAGACCCAGTACTTC
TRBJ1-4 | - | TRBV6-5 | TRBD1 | CASSARQGAGEKLFF | TGTGCCAGCAGTGCCCGACAGGGTGCCGGTGAAAAACTGTTTTTT
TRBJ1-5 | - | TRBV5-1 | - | CASSLTGDNSNQPQHF | TGCGCCAGCAGCTTGACAGGAGATAATAGCAATCAGCCCCAGCATTTT
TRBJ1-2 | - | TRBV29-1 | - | CSVGHNGYTF | TGCAGCGTTGGTCACAATGGCTACACCTTC
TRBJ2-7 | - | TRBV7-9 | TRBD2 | CASSTSGETYEQYF | TGTGCCAGCAGCACTAGCGGGGAGACCTACGAGCAGTACTTC
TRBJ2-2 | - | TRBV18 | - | CASSPPTLGQNTGELFF | TGTGCCAGCTCACCACCGACCTTGGGGCAAAACACCGGGGAGCTGTTTTTT
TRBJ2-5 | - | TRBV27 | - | CASSRGYQETQYF | TGTGCCAGCAGCCGCGGCTACCAAGAGACCCAGTACTTC
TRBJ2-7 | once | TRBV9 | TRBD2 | CASSPSGNYEQYF | TGTGCCAGCAGCCCGAGCGGGAACTACGAGCAGTACTTC
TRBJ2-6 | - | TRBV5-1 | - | CASRAGTSGANVLTF | TGCGCCAGCAGGGCCGGGACCTCTGGGGCCAACGTCCTGACTTTC
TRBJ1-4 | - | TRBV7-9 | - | CASSQNNNEKLFF | TGTGCCAGCAGTCAAAACAACAATGAAAAACTGTTTTTT
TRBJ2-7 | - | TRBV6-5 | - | CASSKSPTGSYEQYF | TGTGCCAGCAGCAAAAGCCCAACAGGGTCCTACGAGCAGTACTTC
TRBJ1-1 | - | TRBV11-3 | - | CASSPRDTAEAFF | TGTGCCAGCAGCCCCCGGGACACAGCTGAAGCTTTCTTT
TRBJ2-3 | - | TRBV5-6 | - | CASSGMLGGGPMDTQYF | TGTGCCAGCAGCGGGATGCTGGGGGGAGGCCCCATGGATACGCAGTATTTT
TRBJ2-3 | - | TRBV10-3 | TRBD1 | CAISEGTGTSTDTQYF | TGTGCCATCAGTGAAGGGACAGGGACTAGCACAGATACGCAGTATTTT
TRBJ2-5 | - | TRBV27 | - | CASSPTPIETQYF | TGTGCCAGCAGTCCTACCCCGATAGAGACCCAGTACTTC
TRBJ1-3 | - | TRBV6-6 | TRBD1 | CASSADRGSGNTIYF | TGTGCCAGCAGCGCTGACAGGGGCTCTGGAAACACCATATATTTT
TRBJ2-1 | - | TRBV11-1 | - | CASSQLDPNEQFF | TGTGCCAGCAGCCAACTAGATCCCAATGAGCAGTTCTTC
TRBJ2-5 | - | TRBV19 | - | CASSVTGTQRRETQYF | TGTGCCAGTAGTGTTACCGGGACTCAGCGACGGGAGACCCAGTACTTC
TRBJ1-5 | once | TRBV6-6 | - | CASSYGKLQPQHF | TGTGCCAGCAGTTACGGTAAACTTCAGCCCCAGCATTTT
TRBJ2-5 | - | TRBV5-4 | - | CASSLAAKPRWETQYF | TGTGCCAGCAGCTTGGCGGCGAAGCCCCGATGGGAGACCCAGTACTTC
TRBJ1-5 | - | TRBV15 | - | CATSRARESNQPQHF | TGTGCCACCAGCAGAGCCAGGGAGAGCAATCAGCCCCAGCATTTT
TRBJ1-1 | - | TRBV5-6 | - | CASSLGRNFYTEAFF | TGTGCCAGCAGCTTAGGCAGGAATTTTTACACTGAAGCTTTCTTT
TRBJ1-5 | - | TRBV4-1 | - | CASSPLGSGFQPQHF | TGCGCCAGCAGCCCCTTGGGGTCGGGCTTTCAGCCCCAGCATTTT
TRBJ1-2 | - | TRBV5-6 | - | CASSLDRTSRWFDYTF | TGTGCCAGCAGCTTGGATAGGACATCGAGGTGGTTTGACTACACCTTC
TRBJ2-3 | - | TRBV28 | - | CASSSSLVPDTQYF | TGTGCCAGCAGTTCAAGCCTAGTCCCAGATACGCAGTATTTT
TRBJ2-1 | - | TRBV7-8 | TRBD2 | CASSRLAGGNNEQFF | TGTGCCAGCAGTCGACTAGCGGGGGGGAACAATGAGCAGTTCTTC
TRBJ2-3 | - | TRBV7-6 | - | CASSHLDRGDTQYF | TGTGCCAGCAGCCACTTGGATCGTGGAGATACGCAGTATTTT
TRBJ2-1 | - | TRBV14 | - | CASSQARGHSYNEQFF | TGTGCCAGCAGCCAAGCACGCGGGCACTCCTACAATGAGCAGTTCTTC
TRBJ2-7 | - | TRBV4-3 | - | CASSQDRAGPRYEQYF | TGCGCCAGCAGCCAAGACCGCGCAGGGCCCCGCTACGAGCAGTACTTC
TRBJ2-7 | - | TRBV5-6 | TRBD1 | CASSWGQLTYEQYF | TGTGCCAGCAGCTGGGGACAGTTAACCTACGAGCAGTACTTC
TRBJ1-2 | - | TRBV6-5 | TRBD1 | CASGQGQGMRGYTF | TGTGCCAGCGGACAAGGACAGGGAATGCGGGGCTACACCTTC
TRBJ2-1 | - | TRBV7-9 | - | CASSPQGQWNNEQFF | TGTGCCAGCAGCCCACAGGGCCAGTGGAACAATGAGCAGTTCTTC
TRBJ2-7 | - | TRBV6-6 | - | CASSYSGGSSYEQYF | TGTGCCAGCAGTTACTCAGGAGGGAGCTCCTACGAGCAGTACTTC
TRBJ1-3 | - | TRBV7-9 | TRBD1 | CASSSKDGTGLSGNTIYF | TGTGCCAGCAGCTCTAAAGACGGGACAGGCCTCTCTGGAAACACCATATATTTT
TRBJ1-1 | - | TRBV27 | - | CASSFYPPRQNTEAFF | TGTGCCAGCAGTTTCTATCCGCCGAGGCAGAACACTGAAGCTTTCTTT
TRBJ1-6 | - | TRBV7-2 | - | CASSHQGSPLHF | TGTGCCAGCAGCCACCAGGGTTCACCCCTCCACTTT
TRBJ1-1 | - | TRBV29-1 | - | CSVVRGAEAFF | TGCAGCGTTGTCAGGGGTGCTGAAGCTTTCTTT
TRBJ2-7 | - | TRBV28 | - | CASRPPGGYEQYF | TGTGCCAGCAGACCCCCCGGGGGCTACGAGCAGTACTTC
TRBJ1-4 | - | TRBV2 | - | CASGREMNEKLFF | TGTGCCAGCGGCAGGGAAATGAATGAAAAACTGTTTTTT
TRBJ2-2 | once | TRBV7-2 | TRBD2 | CASSLYIAGGPSGELFF | TGTGCCAGCAGCTTATACATAGCGGGAGGGCCTTCTGGGGAGCTGTTTTTT